The next 19 T cell receptor beta chains were all read from a single sample in a study of blood T cell repertoires in COVID-19. The repertoire was sequenced with immunoSEQ multiplex PCR; TCRdb's copy has only in-frame clones and lacks some. The sample lists approximately 52,000 clones, more than 85% occurring once. The specimen was peripheral blood. The origin of the receptors is a human donor with active COVID-19. The donor label of this sample is uncertain.

The gene calls are TRBV19 and TRBJ1-5; possible D gene TRBD1, 6 bases. V was shortened by 1 base and J by 5 bases, with 18 bases between the two germline ends. The CDR3 runs to 17 residues. Germline lookup yields CDR1 LNHDA and CDR2 SQIVND (reference sequence). The CDR3 region is CASSIGFVRGSYQPQHF. CDR3 nucleotides: TGTGCCAGTAGTATAGGTTTTGTCAGGGGTTCCTATCAGCCCCAGCATTTT.

The CDR3 bases are TGTGCCAGCAGCCCCGGACTAGGTAGCACGAAGACCCAGTACTTC. It specifies CASSPGLGSTKTQYF. The V call is TRBV7-2, the J call TRBJ2-5; 7 bases are shared with TRBD2. The germline V gene encodes CDR1 SGHTA and CDR2 FQGNSA. The CDR3 contains 15 residues. J lost 6 bases, V lost 5 bases, and 12 bases had no gene match.

This chain joins TRBV29-1 and TRBJ2-7; 7 nucleotides match TRBD1. CDR1 SQVTM and CDR2 ANQGSEA come from the germline V gene. This CDR3 is built from 13 residues. J was trimmed by 7 bases and V by 7 bases; bases with no gene match: 13. In DNA, the CDR3 is TGCAGCGCTGCGCAGACAGGGAAGGGGGAGCAGTACTTC. Its translation: CSAAQTGKGEQYF.

V gene TRBV5-1 combines with J gene TRBJ2-5; D is ambiguous. CDR3 length: 14 residues. Trimming pared 0 bases from V and 4 bases from J, leaving 10 bases between. Germline V CDR1 and CDR2: SGHRS, YFSETQ. The CDR3 sequence is CASSLGPVAETQYF. The DNA for the CDR3 is TGCGCCAGCAGCTTGGGCCCCGTGGCAGAGACCCAGTACTTC.

This clone appeared a single time. The chain carries TRBV7-2 and TRBJ2-1; 10 bases are a match to TRBD1. The CDR3 sequence is 15 residues long. V lost 6 bases and J lost 5; bases outside the gene matches: 7. Germline V lookup: CDR1 SGHTA, CDR2 FQGNSA. In DNA form, the CDR3 reads TGTGCCAGCAGTTACGACAGGGGGCGGAACAATGAGCAGTTCTTC. This sequence encodes CASSYDRGRNNEQFF.

J is TRBJ2-3 and V is TRBV29-1, with TRBD1 as a possible D gene (5 bases). Germline V gives CDR1 SQVTM, CDR2 ANQGSEA. Trimming removed 3 bases at V and 4 bases at J, with 11 bases between. This CDR3 is 13 amino acids long. The CDR3: CSVEGRAADTQYF. Written as DNA, the CDR3 is TGCAGCGTTGAGGGCAGGGCAGCAGATACGCAGTATTTT.

The chain combines TRBV6-2 or TRBV6-3 with TRBJ2-7, with D unclear. The V end lost 6 bases, the J end lost 6 bases, and 9 bases lay between the germline ends. Germline CDR1 MNHEY, CDR2 SVGEGT. The CDR3 length is 11 residues. The CDR3 spells CASSAWAEQYF. The CDR3 DNA follows: TGTGCCAGCAGCGCTTGGGCCGAGCAGTACTTC.

For this clone: Compared with germline, one end of the junction differs, possibly owing to a read error. The CDR3 loop reads CAGGVTGQETQYF. The CDR3 region has the DNA TGTGCGGGGGGGGTGACCGGACAAGAGACCCAGTACTTC. V usage is TRBV29-1 and J usage is TRBJ2-5, with 9 bases lining up with TRBD2. The CDR3 is made up of 13 amino acids. The germline CDR1 and CDR2 sequences are SQVTM and ANQGSEA.

J is TRBJ1-2 and V is TRBV3-1 (or the pseudogene TRBV3-2); perhaps TRBD1 as D (6 bases). The CDR3 extends over 13 amino acids. The germline V gene has CDR1 LGHDT and CDR2 YNNKEL (reference sequence). V was shortened by 4 bases and J by 0 bases, with 6 bases between the two germline ends. CDR3 loop: CASSRQANYGYTF. DNA for the CDR3: TGTGCCAGCAGCCGACAGGCTAACTATGGCTACACCTTC.

This chain connects TRBV11-2 to TRBJ1-1; 7 bases fit TRBD1. V was pared by 5 bases and J by 8 bases, with 8 bases of the junction left unmatched. The CDR3 has 13 amino acids. Germline CDR1 SGHAT, CDR2 FQNNGV. CDR3 DNA sequence: TGTGCCAGCAGCGACCGGGACAGCCTAGAAGCTTTCTTT. Its translation is CASSDRDSLEAFF.

The chain recombines TRBV3-1 (or the pseudogene TRBV3-2) with TRBJ1-2, with 9 bases identical to TRBD1. This CDR3 region has 15 residues. Per germline, CDR1 LGHDT and CDR2 YNNKEL (reference sequence). The J segment lost 8 bases and the V segment lost 3 bases, leaving 10 bases of the junction unmatched. The CDR3 DNA follows: TGTGCCAGCAGCCACCCCCAGGGACAGGGAAAGGGCTACACCTTC. This translates into CASSHPQGQGKGYTF.

CDR3 region: CASSPTAVGGTYNSPLHF. CDR3 nucleotide sequence: TGTGCCAGCAGCCCGACTGCTGTAGGGGGCACCTATAATTCACCCCTCCACTTT. The chain recombines TRBV9 with TRBJ1-6; 7 positions match TRBD1. The J segment lost 2 bases and the V segment lost 4 bases, leaving 12 bases of the junction unmatched. The CDR3 contains 18 residues. CDR1 is SGDLS and CDR2 is YYNGEE in the germline V gene.

The V gene is TRBV28, the J gene TRBJ1-2, with 7 bases fitting TRBD1. CDR3 size: 13 residues. V lost 6 bases and J lost 5; bases outside the gene matches: 6. Germline V gives CDR1 MDHEN, CDR2 SYDVKM. CDR3 sequence reads: CASSLTGQYGYTF. CDR3 sequence (DNA): TGTGCCAGCAGCCTGACAGGGCAATATGGCTACACCTTC.

The chain combines TRBV7-8 with TRBJ1-1, with 7 positions matching TRBD1. J gave up 0 bases and V 5 bases, and 12 bases lay outside the gene matches. CDR1 is SGHVS and CDR2 is FQNEAQ in the germline V gene. This CDR3 is built from 17 residues. The CDR3 coding sequence is TGTGCCAGCAGCCGACTGGGATGGGGACAGATGAACACTGAAGCTTTCTTT. It is translated as CASSRLGWGQMNTEAFF. Looking up the rest from reference TRBV7-8 and TRBJ1-1 gives the full variable domain: GAGVSQSPRYKVAKRGQDVALRCDPISGHVSLFWYQQALGQGPEFLTYFQNEAQLDKSGLPSDRFFAERPEGSVSTLKIQRTQQEDSAVYLCASSRLGWGQMNTEAFFGQGTRLTVV.

This clone was observed a handful of times. The rearrangement joins TRBV6-5 to TRBJ2-7; TRBD1 matches 9 bases. Germline CDR1 reads MNHEY; CDR2 reads SVGAGI. The length of the CDR3 is 14 residues. The V segment lost 5 bases and the J segment 6 bases; nucleotides outside the gene matches: 8. CDR3 DNA sequence: TGTGCCAGCAGTCCCCCAACAGGGGGCGTCGAGCAGTACTTC. Residues: CASSPPTGGVEQYF.

The chain carries TRBV3-1 (or the pseudogene TRBV3-2) and TRBJ2-3, with TRBD2 identical over 9 bases. After removal of 1 base from V and 4 bases from J, the junction contained 9 bases not matched to a gene. CDR1 is LGHDT, CDR2 YNNKEL, per germline (reference sequence). This CDR3 contains 17 residues. The CDR3 coding sequence is TGTGCCAGCAGCCAAGGAGGCGGGGGGGTTCGGGCAGATACGCAGTATTTT. It encodes CASSQGGGGVRADTQYF.

The chain combines TRBV15 with TRBJ1-5; 9 positions agree with TRBD1. The germline gives CDR1 LNHNV, CDR2 YYDKDF (reference sequence). The CDR3 runs to 19 residues. V shed 1 base and J 7 bases; nucleotides not matched to a gene: 17. The CDR3 nucleotides read TGTGCCACCAGCAGAGGATTCCGTACCGGGACAGGGATCCGACAGCCCCAGCATTTT. Translated: CATSRGFRTGTGIRQPQHF.

The chain combines TRBV4-3 with TRBJ2-3, with 13 bases that match TRBD2. The CDR3 extends over 18 amino acids. Germline-derived CDR1 and CDR2 are LGHNA and YSLEER. After removal of 1 base from V and 0 bases from J, the junction contained 4 bases not matched to a gene. In DNA form, the CDR3 reads TGCGCCAGCAGCCAAGGGACTAGCGGGGGCCATAGCACAGATACGCAGTATTTT. This translates into CASSQGTSGGHSTDTQYF.

The gene calls are TRBV9 and TRBJ2-5; 16 nucleotides match TRBD2. Germline assignment: CDR1 SGDLS and CDR2 YYNGEE. The CDR3 runs 19 residues. After removal of 4 bases from V and 5 bases from J, the junction contained 14 bases not matched to a gene. The DNA of the CDR3 is TGTGCCAGCAGCTCGCACGGCGGGACTAGCGGGGGGGCCGGGGAGACCCAGTACTTC. Protein sequence: CASSSHGGTSGGAGETQYF.